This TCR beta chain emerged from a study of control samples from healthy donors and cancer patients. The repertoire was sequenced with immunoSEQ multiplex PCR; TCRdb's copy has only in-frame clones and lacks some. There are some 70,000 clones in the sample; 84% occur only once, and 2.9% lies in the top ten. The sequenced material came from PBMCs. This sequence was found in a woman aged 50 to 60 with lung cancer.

CDR3 DNA sequence: TGTGCCAGCAGCCCGAGACAGGTTTCTGAAGCTTTCTTT. Its translation: CASSPRQVSEAFF. This chain links TRBV9 with TRBJ1-1, with TRBD1 as a possible D gene (6 bases). CDR3 length: 13 residues. V was trimmed by 4 bases and J by 6 bases, leaving 13 bases between them. Germline V gene sequence: CDR1 SGDLS, CDR2 YYNGEE.